This TCR beta chain appears in the sequencing data of a study of T-cell memory formation after mild COVID-19. The study's findings and limits: Clones that contracted from day 15 to 85 had balanced CD4/CD8; later expanders were CD4+ biased. Mainly in CM and EM were contracting CD4+ clones; CD8+ were in EMRA.

V dropped 7 bases and J dropped 2; count of bases not matched to a gene: 10. This CDR3 region has 15 residues. Germline V gene data show CDR1 as ENHRY and CDR2 as SYGVKD. cDNA libraries for TCR alpha and TCR beta, carrying sample barcodes and UMIs, came from 5'RACE with constant-segment primers. TCRdb re-derived calls from the 5' RACE reads in MiXCR, one entry per CDR3 protein. In the table there are about 360,000 distinct CDR3 sequences, approximately 13% of which are singletons. This clonotype was counted only a few times. Its antigen is unknown. Sequenced material: PBMCs or a T cell subset sorted from them (not recorded which). This sequence originates from a man in his late teens or twenties who had mild COVID-19 (a few samples of this study predate the infection). Cell type and time point are not known. The V and J genes are TRBV10-3 and TRBJ1-1; the match to TRBD1 covers 7 bases. The CDR3 here is CAIKLRQGHNTEAFF. The CDR3 region has the DNA TGTGCCATCAAGCTGAGACAGGGACACAACACTGAAGCTTTCTTT.